This T cell receptor beta chain was documented in a study of OX40 agonist ivuxolimab in advanced cancers. For the study at large: The study gave patients intravenous ivuxolimab at 0.01 to 10 mg/kg every 2 weeks. Study-level findings and limits: The work left the antigen specificity of expanded peripheral T cells undetermined. At 0.1 to 3.0 mg/kg, clonal expansion of CD4+ and CD8+ blood T cells had occurred by week 6.

The table came from immunoSEQ multiplex PCR; TCRdb's copy has only in-frame clones and leaves some out. The sample lists about 83,000 clones, about 90% occurring once. Turning to this clone: The antigen is unknown.

The CDR3 totals 14 residues. With 1 base removed from V and 8 bases from J, the gap between germline ends came to 12 bases. CDR1 and CDR2 from the germline V gene are SNHLY and FYNNEI. This receptor was obtained from an adult with an advanced solid tumor such as melanoma, head and neck, liver or kidney cancer. The sequencing here drew on CD4+ or CD8+ T cells sorted from blood, taken in a trial of the OX40 agonist ivuxolimab. The rearrangement links TRBV2 to TRBJ2-1; D might be TRBD1 (6 bases). CDR3 nucleotide sequence: TGTGCCAGCAGTGAAGGCCAGGGGTACCATGAGCAGTTCTTC. It specifies CASSEGQGYHEQFF.